This T cell receptor (beta chain) was sequenced during a study of blood T cell repertoires in COVID-19. Overall study: Samples representing acute and convalescent COVID-19 were sourced from the United States, Italy and Spain. T cells, B-cell-depleted T cells, or PBMCs provided the cDNA or gDNA that served as material.

The repertoire was sequenced with immunoSEQ multiplex PCR; TCRdb's copy has only in-frame clones and lacks some. The table shows 76,000 or so clones, with approximately 87% occurring only once. The CDR3 totals 15 residues. Germline CDR1 and CDR2: KGHDR and SFDVKD. Concerning this clone itself: The junction departs from the called germline gene at one end, perhaps through a read error.

The chain links TRBV24-1 to TRBJ2-7; maybe TRBD2 (6 bases). What was sequenced was peripheral blood. This TCR derives from an older man in a cohort sampled during active COVID-19. For the CDR3, the DNA is TGTGCCACCAGTGATTCAAAACGGGAGCCCTACGCGCAGTACTTC. The encoded protein is CATSDSKREPYAQYF.